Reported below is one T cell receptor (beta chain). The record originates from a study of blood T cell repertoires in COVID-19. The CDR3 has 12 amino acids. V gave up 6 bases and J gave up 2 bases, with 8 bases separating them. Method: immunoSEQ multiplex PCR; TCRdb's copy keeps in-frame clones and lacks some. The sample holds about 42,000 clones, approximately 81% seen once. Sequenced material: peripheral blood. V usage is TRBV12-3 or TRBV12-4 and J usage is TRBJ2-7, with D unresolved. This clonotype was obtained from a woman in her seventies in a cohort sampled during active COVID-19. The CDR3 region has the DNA TGTGCCAGCAGAAGAGGTCCCTACGAGCAGTACTTC. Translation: CASRRGPYEQYF.